This TCR beta chain was identified in a study of cytomegalovirus exposure and HLA in healthy donors. PCR used 60 Vbeta primers and 13 Jbeta primers. The table came from immunoSEQ multiplex PCR; TCRdb's copy has only in-frame clones and leaves some out. The sample lists approximately 240,000 clones, approximately 82% seen once, with approximately 0.5% in the top ten. CDR3 size: 14 residues. The V segment lost 2 bases and the J segment 6 bases; nucleotides outside the gene matches: 3. In germline, CDR1 is MGHRA, CDR2 YSYEKL. This receptor was taken from a woman aged 40 to 50 in good health and CMV-seronegative. Sequencing used PBMCs. The chain employs TRBV4-1 and TRBJ1-1; 10 bases agree with TRBD1. DNA for the CDR3: TGCGCCAGCAGCCAAATGACAGGGGGCCCTGAAGCTTTCTTT. Protein: CASSQMTGGPEAFF.